The T cell receptor (beta chain) described here comes from a study of T cell responses to AZD1222 COVID-19 vaccine. The method was immunoSEQ multiplex PCR; TCRdb's version includes in-frame clones alone and lacks a portion of them. This sample has roughly 40,000 clones, with roughly 85% found just once. CDR3 length: 13 residues. CDR1 and CDR2 (germline): SEHNR, FQNEAQ (reference sequence). Trimming took 5 bases from V and 9 from J; bases not matched to a gene: 7. The source material was peripheral blood, sampled 28 days after the second dose of the MenACWY control vaccine. The chain links TRBV7-9 to TRBJ2-1; 7 bases agree with TRBD2. The receptor's source is an adult who received the MenACWY meningococcal vaccine as a control. The CDR3 DNA reads TGTGCCAGCAGCCCGACTAGCCGGGTTGAGCAGTTCTTC. Its translation: CASSPTSRVEQFF.